This T cell receptor beta chain was observed in a study of blood T cells in healthy people across ages. This CDR3 is built from 19 residues. The V segment lost 1 base and the J segment 1 base; nucleotides outside the gene matches: 14. Per the germline V gene, CDR1 is MNHNS and CDR2 is SASEGT. This clonotype came up once. At least 7 million PBMCs were isolated per sample. Alongside a J-beta primer mix, a sample-barcoded 5' primer served in a second PCR lasting roughly 6 to 12 cycles. TCRdb recomputed calls from the 5' RACE reads with MiXCR, one row per CDR3 protein. Of 600,000 or so distinct CDR3 sequences in the sample, around 48% were seen once.

The chain couples TRBV6-1 to TRBJ1-1; 8 positions agree with TRBD1. Sequences were obtained from blood. The source of this sequence is a man older than 75 in good health. The CDR3 sequence is CASSEGQGAKGIRNTEAFF. The CDR3 DNA follows: TGTGCCAGCAGTGAAGGGCAGGGGGCGAAAGGGATCAGGAACACTGAAGCTTTCTTT.